This note documents a single T cell receptor (beta chain) sequence. Antigen specificity is unknown. In total, each donor contributed a single heparinised blood draw that averaged roughly 110 mL. Naive, central memory, regulatory and stem cell-like memory cells within the CD4+ compartment were sorted using CD45RO/CCR7/CD25/CD127/CD95/CD27. CDR3 length: 14 residues. The ends were cut back, 5 bases at V and 0 bases at J, with 10 bases in the middle. Germline values: CDR1 SGHTA, CDR2 FQGNSA. This entry belongs to a study of beta chain features in type 1 diabetes. cDNA synthesis used the whole RNA isolate, giving expressed TCRB sequences. Method: immunoSEQ multiplex PCR; TCRdb's copy keeps in-frame clones and lacks some. The sample has roughly 400,000 clones; over 8.5% are singletons. Study results and limitations: Shortening that was moderate but significant affected the TCRB CDR3s of Type 1 diabetes patients in all four CD4+ subsets. Because the template was cDNA, high-expressing cells might be over-represented.

The source is a man aged 30 to 39 with type 1 diabetes. Source material: central memory CD4+ T cells from blood. The chain links TRBV7-2 to TRBJ1-2; possibly TRBD1 for D (6 bases). The CDR3 bases are TGTGCCAGCAGCCCTGGGACAACTAACTATGGCTACACCTTC. Encoded protein: CASSPGTTNYGYTF.